The clone carrying this T cell receptor (beta chain) has a count of ten or more. The sample comes from a study of neurological immune-mediated disorders. MiXCR, applied by TCRdb to the 5' RACE reads, yields one record per CDR3 protein. This table holds about 49,000 distinct CDR3 sequences, 7% to 10% found once. The ends were cut back, 6 bases at V and 3 bases at J, with 17 bases in the middle. CDR3 length equals 14 residues. CDR1 and CDR2 from the germline V gene are SQVTM and ANQGSEA. Time point in this sample: longitudinal time-point 3. Sequencing input: PBMCs. The gene calls are TRBV29-1 and TRBJ1-1; tentative D call: TRBD1 (5 bases). The sequence was collected from a middle-aged woman in good health. DNA of the CDR3: TGCAGCGTGCAGGTCGGGCTAGGGGACACTGAAGCTTTCTTT. It is translated as CSVQVGLGDTEAFF.